The entry that follows covers one TCR beta chain sequence. What it binds is unknown. The donors gave bone marrow, and they were healthy. This sample is part of a study of cytomegalovirus exposure and HLA in healthy donors. Study results and limitations: Accurate HLA-A and HLA-B prediction from TCR beta sequences was reported for most subjects. Reportedly, a later analysis found an Asian-associated ancestry cluster had fewer N-insertions than the roughly 700-donor mean. Later, TCR association rates were found to vary by HLA locus, highest for DRB1 and lowest for HLA-C.

With 5 bases clipped from V and 4 bases from J, the junction kept 11 bases outside the gene matches. The CDR3 is 16 residues long. Germline CDR1 is SGHVS and CDR2 is FNYEAQ. Primers included in the PCR were 60 Vbeta and 13 Jbeta primers. Generated by immunoSEQ multiplex PCR, the TCRdb table keeps only in-frame clones and is missing some. The table has 100,000 to 150,000 clones, just under 80% seen once. The chain uses TRBV7-6 and TRBJ2-7; 10 bases fit TRBD1. Input material: PBMCs. The clonotype was recovered from a man aged 25-40 years in good health and CMV-seronegative. The CDR3 region is CASSPRPGQGWYEQYF. The CDR3 DNA reads as TGTGCCAGCAGCCCCCGTCCGGGACAGGGGTGGTACGAGCAGTACTTC.